The rows below give T cell receptor beta chains drawn from one sample of a study of shared clonotypes between healthy human individuals. TCRdb's table, derived via immunoSEQ multiplex PCR, lists solely in-frame clones and lacks some. The repertoire holds roughly 640,000 clones, with approximately 97% as singletons. Sample: naive CD4+ T cells sorted from blood. All receptors come from a woman aged 25 to 45 in good health. CDR3s include the opening cysteine and the closing phenylalanine or tryptophan. The order of the fields is J gene, D gene, V gene, clone size, CDR3 protein, CDR3 DNA. A D gene is named only where the DNA matches it firmly. A clone size is listed for some rows: how often the clone was seen (once, few, many), or a class if it is expanded.

>TRBJ2-7|TRBD1|TRBV6-1|.
CASRKDRNGVEQYF
TGTGCCAGCAGGAAGGACAGGAACGGGGTCGAGCAGTACTTC
>TRBJ2-1|TRBD2|TRBV5-1|once
CASRRGTSGLADYNEQFF
TGCGCCAGCAGGAGGGGGACCTCGGGACTAGCGGACTACAATGAGCAGTTCTTC
>TRBJ1-4|.|TRBV2|.
CASARAGANEKLFF
TGTGCCAGCGCTAGGGCAGGGGCAAATGAAAAACTGTTTTTT
>TRBJ1-5|.|TRBV7-9|few
CASSPQGGNQPQHF
TGTGCCAGCAGCCCACAGGGCGGCAATCAGCCCCAGCATTTT
>TRBJ2-2|TRBD2|TRBV7-8|once
CASSFEGLAGGELFF
TGTGCCAGCAGCTTCGAAGGACTAGCGGGAGGGGAGCTGTTTTTT
>TRBJ2-5|.|TRBV19|.
CASSPLRQETQYF
TGTGCCAGTAGCCCCCTCCGACAAGAGACCCAGTACTTC
>TRBJ2-5|.|TRBV19|.
CASSQSIQETQYF
TGTGCCAGTAGTCAGTCCATACAAGAGACCCAGTACTTC
>TRBJ1-2|.|TRBV5-1|.
CASGLVAPDYGYTF
TGCGCCAGCGGTCTCGTCGCCCCCGACTATGGCTACACCTTC
>TRBJ2-6|.|TRBV11-2|.
CASSLTSGANVLTF
TGTGCCAGCAGCTTAACGTCTGGGGCCAACGTCCTGACTTTC
>TRBJ2-1|TRBD2|TRBV2|.
CASSGGPSGRGRNEQFF
TGTGCCAGCAGTGGTGGGCCTAGCGGGAGGGGCCGCAATGAGCAGTTCTTC
>TRBJ2-2|.|TRBV7-9|.
CASRNRAANTGELFF
TGTGCCAGCAGGAACCGGGCGGCAAACACCGGGGAGCTGTTTTTT
>TRBJ2-6|.|TRBV5-1|.
CASSEGPGANVLTF
TGCGCCAGCAGCGAGGGTCCTGGGGCCAACGTCCTGACTTTC
>TRBJ1-5|.|TRBV5-1|.
CASSLDGGSNQPQHF
TGCGCCAGCAGCTTGGACGGGGGAAGCAATCAGCCCCAGCATTTT
>TRBJ2-1|TRBD2|TRBV4-1|.
CASGRGARPYNEQFF
TGCGCCAGCGGGCGGGGGGCGCGACCCTACAATGAGCAGTTCTTC
>TRBJ2-3|.|TRBV6-1|once
CASSEGRLTDTQYF
TGTGCCAGCAGTGAAGGAAGACTCACAGATACGCAGTATTTT
>TRBJ1-5|.|TRBV7-2|.
CASSSTVNSNQPQHF
TGTGCCAGCAGCTCAACAGTGAATAGCAATCAGCCCCAGCATTTT
>TRBJ1-1|.|TRBV15|.
CATSRDLGRVDTEAFF
TGTGCCACCAGCAGAGACTTGGGTAGGGTGGACACTGAAGCTTTCTTT
>TRBJ2-7|.|TRBV20-1|.
CSAAVVYEQYF
TGCAGTGCCGCGGTAGTCTACGAGCAGTACTTC
>TRBJ1-1|.|TRBV18|.
CASSPKYENTEAFF
TGTGCCAGCTCTCCCAAATACGAGAACACTGAAGCTTTCTTT
>TRBJ1-5|.|TRBV5-1|once
CASSLRGLYPDQPQHF
TGCGCCAGCAGCTTGAGGGGCCTCTATCCGGATCAGCCCCAGCATTTT
>TRBJ2-1|TRBD2|TRBV7-3|.
CASRYPGLAVNEQFF
TGTGCCAGCAGATACCCGGGACTAGCGGTAAATGAGCAGTTCTTC
>TRBJ2-2|.|TRBV9|.
CASSERDFFNTGELFF
TGTGCCAGCAGCGAACGGGACTTCTTCAACACCGGGGAGCTGTTTTTT
>TRBJ2-3|TRBD2|TRBV4-2|.
CASSQLAAGDADTQYF
TGTGCCAGCAGCCAATTAGCAGCGGGAGACGCAGATACGCAGTATTTT
>TRBJ1-5|TRBD1|TRBV4-1|.
CASSHPTGETSQPQHF
TGCGCCAGCAGCCACCCGACAGGGGAGACCAGTCAGCCCCAGCATTTT
>TRBJ1-1|TRBD1|TRBV6-5|.
CASRPDRGLGTEAFF
TGTGCCAGCAGGCCGGACAGGGGCTTGGGCACTGAAGCTTTCTTT
>TRBJ2-4|TRBD1|TRBV13|.
CASSRPTGVLAKNIQYF
TGTGCCAGCAGCCGACCCACAGGGGTACTAGCCAAAAACATTCAGTACTTC
>TRBJ1-1|TRBD1|TRBV6-5|.
CASSYSRGRPAEAFF
TGTGCCAGCAGTTACTCGAGGGGGCGCCCGGCTGAAGCTTTCTTT
>TRBJ1-5|TRBD1|TRBV6-5|.
CASIKGAGQPQHF
TGTGCCAGCATTAAGGGGGCGGGTCAGCCCCAGCATTTT
>TRBJ2-1|TRBD2|TRBV5-1|.
CASSLWEAGDEQFF
TGCGCCAGCAGCTTGTGGGAGGCGGGAGATGAGCAGTTCTTC
>TRBJ2-5|.|TRBV5-6|.
CASSLQGYEQYF
TGTGCCAGCAGCCTACAGGGTTATGAGCAGTACTTC
>TRBJ1-4|.|TRBV2|.
CASETVATNEKLFF
TGTGCCAGCGAGACAGTTGCAACTAATGAAAAACTGTTTTTT